Listed here are 22 T cell receptor beta chains from one sample, sequenced in a study of blood T cells in healthy people across ages. Primers used in a second PCR of roughly 7 to 11 cycles were a sample-barcoded 5' primer and a J-beta primer mix. A single record per CDR3 protein comes from TCRdb applying MiXCR to the 5' RACE reads. The repertoire consists of 600,000 or so distinct CDR3 sequences, with about 21% occurring once and the leading ten covering around 3.4%. Source material: blood. These receptors all come from a man in his 70s in good health.

J is TRBJ2-3 and V is TRBV20-1; D is ambiguous. Between the trimmed V and J ends, which lost 3 bases and 6 bases, there was a span of 13 bases. The CDR3 totals 13 residues. Germline CDR1 DFQATT, CDR2 SNEGSKA (reference sequence). The CDR3 here is CSASQPSSDTQYF. The CDR3 coding sequence is TGCAGTGCTAGTCAACCTAGTTCGGATACGCAGTATTTT.

This clonotype was observed a few times. The junction does not match germline at one end; this may be a read error. This sequence joins TRBV28 and TRBJ1-4; D uncertain. Germline CDR1 and CDR2: MDHEN and SYDVKM. This CDR3 region has 14 residues. CDR3: CASNLYGFGEKLFF. DNA for the CDR3: TGTGCCAGCAATTTATACGGATTTGGGGAAAAACTGTTTTTT. The whole variable domain, filled in from reference TRBV28 and TRBJ1-4, reads DVKVTQSSRYLVKRTGEKVFLECVQDMDHENMFWYRQDPGLGLRLIYFSYDVKMKEKGDIPEGYSVSREKKERFSLILESASTNQTSMYLCASNLYGFGEKLFFGSGTQLSVL.

This clonotype was counted a few times. The chain uses TRBV7-9 and TRBJ2-5; TRBD1 is a possible D gene (7 bases). Germline V gene data show CDR1 as SEHNR and CDR2 as FQNEAQ (reference sequence). Trimming shortened V by 2 bases and J by 5 bases, and 15 bases separated the two germline ends. There are 15 residues in the CDR3. The CDR3 protein is CASSLTTGSGETQYF. CDR3 coding DNA: TGTGCCAGCAGCTTAACGACAGGGAGCGGGGAGACCCAGTACTTC.

This clonotype occurred a few times. The rearrangement uses TRBV20-1 and TRBJ2-3; D gene ambiguous. CDR1 and CDR2 from the germline V gene are DFQATT and SNEGSKA (reference sequence). The CDR3 contains 13 residues. The V end was cut by 2 bases, the J end by 6 bases, with 12 bases between. CDR3 in amino acids: CSARPLSLDTQYF. CDR3 bases: TGCAGTGCTAGACCCCTATCGTTGGATACGCAGTATTTT.

This clonotype is a singleton in its sample. The chain has TRBV6-1 and TRBJ2-3; 9 bases map to TRBD2. Losses at the gene ends were 8 bases for V and 6 bases for J; bases not matched to a gene: 9. This CDR3 is built from 14 residues. Germline V CDR1 and CDR2: MNHNS, SASEGT. CDR3 sequence reads: CASALREGLDTQYF. CDR3 DNA: TGTGCCAGCGCCTTGCGGGAGGGCCTCGATACGCAGTATTTT.

This clonotype came up a few times. This chain links TRBV7-2 with TRBJ2-6, with D perhaps matching TRBD2 (6 bases). From germline, CDR1 is SGHTA and CDR2 FQGNSA. The CDR3 consists of 18 residues. Trimming removed 3 bases from V and 2 bases from J, with 17 bases in between. The CDR3 sequence is CASSFPGGGFAGANVLTF. The CDR3 DNA reads TGTGCCAGCAGCTTCCCCGGAGGAGGGTTCGCTGGGGCCAACGTCCTGACTTTC.

This clonotype was seen at least ten times. This chain connects TRBV6-6 to TRBJ2-7; TRBD2 matches 10 bases. The CDR3 extends over 14 amino acids. V shed 7 bases and J 3 bases; nucleotides not matched to a gene: 6. Germline values: CDR1 MNHNY, CDR2 SVGAGI (reference sequence). The CDR3 DNA is TGTGCCAGCAACCCCGGGACTAGCGTCTACGAGCAGTACTTC. It translates to CASNPGTSVYEQYF.

V and J are TRBV5-1 and TRBJ2-4, with TRBD2 matching 7 bases. Germline CDR1 is SGHRS and CDR2 is YFSETQ. There are 16 residues in the CDR3. V gave up 4 bases and J gave up 0 bases; unmatched junction bases: 7. The CDR3 DNA follows: TGCGCCAGCAGCCCAACAGCGGGAAGAGCCAAAAACATTCAGTACTTC. Protein: CASSPTAGRAKNIQYF.

This clonotype was seen a few times. CDR3 in amino acids: CASSEEGSRNYGYTF. The DNA of the CDR3 is TGTGCCAGCAGTGAAGAGGGGAGTCGGAACTATGGCTACACCTTC. V and J are TRBV6-1 and TRBJ1-2; TRBD1 might be the D (5 bases). CDR3 length: 15 amino acids. Trimming shortened V by 1 base and J by 2 bases, and 11 bases separated the two germline ends. CDR1 and CDR2 (germline): MNHNS, SASEGT.

The rearrangement joins TRBV6-1 to TRBJ1-2; 12 nucleotides agree with TRBD1. CDR3 length: 17 amino acids. CDR1 is MNHNS and CDR2 is SASEGT in the germline V gene. Trimming removed 4 bases from V and 2 bases from J; junction bases left unmatched: 8. CDR3 residues: CASSARDRGLENYGYTF. Here the CDR3 DNA reads TGTGCCAGCAGTGCCCGGGACAGGGGGCTCGAGAACTATGGCTACACCTTC.

This clonotype was detected ten times or more. The V gene is TRBV7-3, the J gene TRBJ2-4, with 7 bases lining up with TRBD1. CDR3 length: 14 amino acids. CDR1 and CDR2 from the germline V gene are SGHTA and FQGTGA. After removal of 5 bases from V and 3 bases from J, the junction contained 4 bases not matched to a gene. In nucleotides, the CDR3 is TGTGCCAGCAGCCCAAGGGACAGCAAAAACATTCAGTACTTC. This encodes CASSPRDSKNIQYF.

This clonotype was counted between two and nine times. The chain recombines TRBV5-6 with TRBJ2-6, with D maybe TRBD1 (5 bases). Trimming took off 4 bases at V and 1 base at J, with 9 bases between the two ends. Germline V gives CDR1 SGHDT, CDR2 YYEEEE. This CDR3 has 15 residues. The CDR3 DNA follows: TGTGCCAGCAGCCGTCGACAGTCTGGGGCCAACGTCCTGACTTTC. Translated, it gives CASSRRQSGANVLTF.

This sequence joins TRBV6-1 and TRBJ1-4; D call uncertain. The germline V gene encodes CDR1 MNHNS and CDR2 SASEGT. Trimming shortened V by 6 bases and J by 0 bases, and 14 bases separated the two germline ends. This CDR3 is built from 16 residues. CDR3 in DNA: TGTGCCAGCAGAGCAAGGGCAGGTGCAACTAATGAAAAACTGTTTTTT. Protein product: CASRARAGATNEKLFF.

The V and J genes are TRBV9 and TRBJ2-3; TRBD2 matches 8 bases. The germline CDR1 and CDR2 sequences are SGDLS and YYNGEE. Trimming took 6 bases from V and 3 from J; bases not matched to a gene: 9. This CDR3 comprises 15 residues. CDR3 sequence (DNA): TGTGCCAGCACCTCGGGAGGGCCTGAGACAGATACGCAGTATTTT. Protein product: CASTSGGPETDTQYF.

CDR3 bases: TGTGCCATCAGTTGGACAGGGCGAGAGACCCAGTACTTC. It yields the protein CAISWTGRETQYF. This sequence joins TRBV10-3 and TRBJ2-5; TRBD1 aligns across 8 bases. Germline V gene lookup returns CDR1 ENHRY and CDR2 SYGVKD. The CDR3 sequence is 13 residues long. The V and J ends lost 5 bases and 4 bases, in that order; junction bases with no gene match: 3.

The V gene is TRBV2, the J gene TRBJ2-7, with D unclear. V lost 2 bases, J lost 6 bases, and 11 bases lay in between. Germline assignment: CDR1 SNHLY and CDR2 FYNNEI. The CDR3 spans 13 residues. CDR3 DNA: TGTGCCAGCAGTGAAACGGCCCATCTCGAGCAGTACTTC. This translates into CASSETAHLEQYF.

In its sample, this clonotype was seen a few times. The junction does not match germline at one end; this may be a read error. The chain couples TRBV13 to TRBJ1-2; 7 positions agree with TRBD1. CDR1 and CDR2 (germline): PRHDT, FYEKMQ (reference sequence). This CDR3 comprises 15 residues. CDR3 nucleotides: TGTGCCAGCAGCTTGAGGCCTCAGGGGGAATATGGCTACCCCTTC. This gives the protein CASSLRPQGEYGYPF.

The V call is TRBV6-5, the J call TRBJ2-5, with D maybe TRBD2 (7 bases). The CDR3 length is 16 residues. Germline V gene data show CDR1 as MNHEY and CDR2 as SVGAGI. V was clipped by 4 bases and J by 5 bases, with 20 bases between them. The CDR3 bases are TGTGCCAGCAGTTCCCTAGTCGGGGGGCGCCGGGAGACCCAGTACTTC. The encoded protein is CASSSLVGGRRETQYF.

In its sample, this clonotype was seen a few times. This chain connects TRBV2 to TRBJ2-1, with 9 nucleotides matching TRBD2. Germline CDR1 is SNHLY and CDR2 is FYNNEI. The CDR3 sequence is 11 residues long. Trimming at V came to 6 bases and at J to 10 bases, leaving 1 base not matched to a gene. CDR3 sequence: CASRGLAEQFF. The CDR3, as DNA: TGTGCCAGCAGAGGACTAGCGGAGCAGTTCTTC.

This rearrangement joins TRBV20-1 to TRBJ2-5; the D call may be TRBD1 or TRBD2 (5 bases each). The V end was cut by 3 bases, the J end by 5 bases, with 13 bases between. Germline CDR1 reads DFQATT; CDR2 reads SNEGSKA (reference sequence). CDR3 length: 13 residues. The CDR3 spells CSARSGSVETQYF. CDR3 coding DNA: TGCAGTGCTAGGTCAGGGAGCGTGGAGACCCAGTACTTC.

The chain links TRBV20-1 to TRBJ2-3; D is uncertain. The V end lost 0 bases, the J end lost 2 bases, and 6 bases lay between the germline ends. The CDR3 consists of 13 residues. CDR1 and CDR2 from the germline V gene are DFQATT and SNEGSKA (reference sequence). The CDR3 reads CSAREHFTDTQYF. CDR3 in DNA: TGCAGTGCTAGAGAGCACTTCACAGATACGCAGTATTTT.

This clonotype was counted only a few times. The chain uses TRBV3-1 and TRBJ2-1; 10 nucleotides agree with TRBD2. The CDR3 runs to 14 residues. With V trimmed by 5 bases and J by 7 bases, 5 bases remained unmatched. Germline V lookup: CDR1 LGHDT, CDR2 YNNKEL (reference sequence). CDR3: CASSVSGRGNEQFF. DNA for the CDR3: TGTGCCAGCAGCGTCAGCGGGAGGGGGAATGAGCAGTTCTTC.